Listed here are 28 T cell receptor beta chains from one sample, sequenced in a study of blood T cell repertoires in COVID-19. Libraries were prepared by immunoSEQ multiplex PCR; TCRdb keeps only in-frame clonotypes and omits some of them. The repertoire includes fewer than 120,000 clones, around 68% of them detected once, and about 8.3% sits in the top ten. The sequenced sample consisted of peripheral blood. The source is a woman aged 55 to 70 with acute or convalescent COVID-19.

This chain uses TRBV30 with TRBJ1-6, with D tentatively TRBD1 (6 bases). CDR1 is GTSNPN, CDR2 SVGIG, per germline (reference sequence). The CDR3 sequence is 15 residues long. Trimming took off 7 bases at V and 0 bases at J, with 13 bases between the two ends. In DNA, the CDR3 is TGTGCCTCAAAACAGGGAAGCTCCTATAATTCACCCCTCCACTTT. Its translation is CASKQGSSYNSPLHF.

The rearrangement uses TRBV21-1 and TRBJ2-1; TRBD2 is the table's D call, not checked against the DNA. TRBV21-1 is a listed pseudogene. CDR3 size: 14 residues. The CDR3 reads CASRVRGNYNEQFF. DNA for the CDR3: TGTGCCAGCAGAGTACGGGGGAACTACAATGAGCAGTTCTTC.

The chain's CDR3 is CASSSGLPLHF. The DNA for the CDR3 is TGTGCCAGCAGCTCAGGGCTTCCCCTCCACTTT. The rearrangement links TRBV28 to TRBJ1-6; possibly TRBD1 for D (5 bases). The CDR3 has 11 residues. Germline CDR1 is MDHEN and CDR2 is SYDVKM. Between the trimmed V and J ends, which lost 6 bases and 13 bases, there was a span of 10 bases.

The chain joins TRBV11-3 to TRBJ1-1; 7 nucleotides align to TRBD1. Trimming cost V 5 bases and J 6 bases; bases outside gene matches: 6. The CDR3 is 13 amino acids. Germline CDR1 and CDR2: SGHNT and YENEEA. CDR3 sequence: CASSRTGTAEAFF. CDR3 sequence (DNA): TGTGCCAGCAGCAGGACAGGTACCGCTGAAGCTTTCTTT.

The rearrangement links TRBV27 to TRBJ1-2; no firm D call. The CDR3 sequence is 14 residues long. Germline V gives CDR1 MNHEY, CDR2 SMNVEV (reference sequence). V dropped 5 bases and J dropped 3 bases, with 13 bases sitting between them. The CDR3, as DNA: TGTGCCAGCAGTCCCTCTAGCCAGTACTATGGCTACACCTTC. Its protein product is CASSPSSQYYGYTF.

This clone turned up a few times. The chain couples TRBV5-5 to TRBJ1-6; TRBD1 aligns across 7 bases. The CDR3 loop spans 13 amino acids. CDR1 and CDR2 from the germline V gene are SGHKS and YYEKEE (reference sequence). The V gene end was trimmed by 4 bases and the J gene end by 8 bases; junction bases not matched to a gene: 3. CDR3 nucleotides: TGTGCCAGCAGCGCCACAGGGGATTCACCCCTCCACTTT. It specifies CASSATGDSPLHF.

In its sample, this clone was seen once. This CDR3 is also generated by other DNA sequences in the sample. J is TRBJ1-1 and V is TRBV18, with D hard to call. There are 13 residues in the CDR3. Trimming removed 0 bases at V and 0 bases at J, with 2 bases between. Germline V gene data show CDR1 as KGHSH and CDR2 as LQKENI. As DNA, the CDR3 is TGTGCCAGCTCACCACCCATGAACACTGAAGCTTTCTTT. It yields the protein CASSPPMNTEAFF.

The V and J genes are TRBV3-1 (or the pseudogene TRBV3-2) and TRBJ1-1; tentative D call: TRBD1 (6 bases). V was cut by 4 bases and J by 3 bases, with 9 bases left in between. CDR1 is LGHDT and CDR2 is YNNKEL in the germline V gene (reference sequence). This CDR3 comprises 13 residues. The CDR3 nucleotides read TGTGCCAGCAGCCTTACAGGGTACACTGAAGCTTTCTTT. This sequence encodes CASSLTGYTEAFF.

The chain recombines TRBV30 with TRBJ1-3; 7 bases match TRBD1. Trimming took 4 bases from V and 4 from J; bases not matched to a gene: 7. The CDR3 is 14 residues long. In germline, CDR1 is GTSNPN, CDR2 SVGIG (reference sequence). As DNA, the CDR3 is TGTGCCTGGACGCGCGACAGGGCGGGAAACACCATATATTTT. This codes for CAWTRDRAGNTIYF.

This chain connects TRBV7-2 to TRBJ1-5; D call uncertain. V lost 5 bases, J lost 2 bases, and 13 bases lay in between. CDR1 is SGHTA, CDR2 FQGNSA, per germline. There are 15 residues in the CDR3. CDR3 sequence: CASSPTEVGNQPQHF. In nucleotides, the CDR3 is TGTGCCAGCAGCCCCACGGAGGTTGGCAATCAGCCCCAGCATTTT. Looking up the rest from reference TRBV7-2 and TRBJ1-5 gives the full variable domain: GAGVSQSPSNKVTEKGKDVELRCDPISGHTALYWYRQSLGQGLEFLIYFQGNSAPDKSGLPSDRFSAERTGGSVSTLTIQRTQQEDSAVYLCASSPTEVGNQPQHFGDGTRLSIL.

This clone was seen just once. The CDR3 spells CASSSDRGNQPQHF. CDR3 DNA sequence: TGTGCCAGCAGCTCGGACAGGGGCAATCAGCCCCAGCATTTT. V and J are TRBV7-9 and TRBJ1-5, with TRBD1 identical over 8 bases. Per the germline V gene, CDR1 is SEHNR and CDR2 is FQNEAQ (reference sequence). This CDR3 is built from 14 residues. J gave up 2 bases and V 4 bases, and 1 base lay outside the gene matches.

This clone was counted a few times. The chain links TRBV4-2 to TRBJ2-7, with 10 bases fitting TRBD1. This CDR3 is built from 15 residues. CDR1 is LGHNA, CDR2 YNFKEQ, per germline. V trimming: 3 bases; J trimming: 2 bases; junction bases outside the gene matches: 4. CDR3 protein: CASSQAGTGAYEQYF. In DNA form, the CDR3 reads TGTGCCAGCAGCCAGGCCGGGACAGGGGCCTACGAGCAGTACTTC.

This chain connects TRBV10-3 to TRBJ2-2, with 7 bases identical to TRBD1. J lost 6 bases, V lost 0 bases, and 4 bases had no gene match. The germline V gene has CDR1 ENHRY and CDR2 SYGVKD. CDR3 size: 15 residues. In DNA, the CDR3 is TGTGCCATCAGTGAGTCAACAGGGGTTCCCGGGGAGCTGTTTTTT. This gives the protein CAISESTGVPGELFF.

The chain recombines TRBV5-1 with TRBJ2-2; 7 positions agree with TRBD1. CDR1 and CDR2 (germline): SGHRS, YFSETQ. V was clipped by 5 bases and J by 5 bases; unmatched bases: 12. The CDR3 totals 16 residues. As DNA, the CDR3 is TGCGCCAGCAGTCGTGACTACAGGGGAGATACCGGGGAGCTGTTTTTT. Protein product: CASSRDYRGDTGELFF.

This CDR3 reads CASSLKGDSLYEQYF. DNA of the CDR3: TGCGCCAGCAGCTTAAAGGGGGACAGCTTATACGAGCAGTACTTC. The chain combines TRBV5-1 with TRBJ2-7, with 7 positions matching TRBD1. CDR1 SGHRS and CDR2 YFSETQ come from the germline V gene. The CDR3 is 15 amino acids. V trimming: 2 bases; J trimming: 4 bases; junction bases outside the gene matches: 9.

A word on this clone: Relative to the germline gene, one junction end is altered; a read error may explain this. V gene TRBV5-1 combines with J gene TRBJ1-2, with D unresolved. Germline-derived CDR1 and CDR2 are SGHRS and YFSETQ. This CDR3 is built from 12 residues. The DNA of the CDR3 is TGCGCCAGCAGTTTGGAGCGCTATGGCTACACCTTC. Translating gives CASSLERYGYTF.

The chain recombines TRBV5-1 with TRBJ2-1; D perhaps matches TRBD2 (5 bases). V lost 0 bases and J 2 bases, leaving 12 bases between the germline ends. Germline V gene lookup returns CDR1 SGHRS and CDR2 YFSETQ. This CDR3 has 16 amino acids. CDR3: CASSLVVARAYNEQFF. The CDR3 DNA is TGCGCCAGCAGCTTGGTAGTAGCGCGTGCCTACAATGAGCAGTTCTTC. Using reference TRBV5-1 and TRBJ2-1 for the parts outside the CDR3, the full variable domain is KAGVTQTPRYLIKTRGQQVTLSCSPISGHRSVSWYQQTPGQGLQFLFEYFSETQRNKGNFPGRFSGRQFSNSRSEMNVSTLELGDSALYLCASSLVVARAYNEQFFGPGTRLTVL.

This chain links TRBV5-3 with TRBJ1-6, with 7 nucleotides matching TRBD1. TRBV5-3 is sorted into the ORF group, with uncertain function. The CDR3 has 17 residues. V trimming: 0 bases; J trimming: 5 bases; junction bases outside the gene matches: 8. CDR3 sequence: CARSLVGRGRDNSPLHF. The CDR3 DNA reads TGTGCCAGAAGCTTGGTGGGTAGGGGGCGCGATAATTCACCCCTCCACTTT.

J is TRBJ1-2 and V is TRBV7-3; 7 nucleotides match TRBD1. The CDR3 consists of 13 residues. Germline CDR1 SGHTA, CDR2 FQGTGA. J gave up 4 bases and V 11 bases, and 10 bases lay outside the gene matches. The CDR3 sequence: CASAPAGGYGYTF. CDR3 DNA: TGTGCCTCTGCCCCGGCAGGGGGCTATGGCTACACCTTC.

The V call is TRBV9, the J call TRBJ2-1; 11 bases align to TRBD2. With V trimmed by 0 bases and J by 5 bases, 13 bases remained unmatched. The CDR3 runs to 19 residues. Germline CDR1 reads SGDLS; CDR2 reads YYNGEE. The CDR3 region is CASSVDYNGLAGGNNEQFF. The CDR3, as DNA: TGTGCCAGCAGCGTAGACTATAACGGGCTAGCGGGGGGAAACAATGAGCAGTTCTTC.

The chain couples TRBV6-5 to TRBJ1-5; 11 bases map to TRBD1. Germline V gene data show CDR1 as MNHEY and CDR2 as SVGAGI. This CDR3 is 14 amino acids long. Germline trimming cut 6 bases from V and 5 bases from J; bases unmatched to any gene: 3. CDR3 bases: TGTGCCAGCAGAGGGACAGGGGGTTATCAGCCCCAGCATTTT. It encodes CASRGTGGYQPQHF.

The genes are TRBV5-4 and TRBJ1-6; 7 bases map to TRBD1. The V gene end was trimmed by 2 bases and the J gene end by 8 bases; junction bases not matched to a gene: 4. Germline V lookup: CDR1 SGHNT, CDR2 YYREEE (reference sequence). This CDR3 region has 14 residues. DNA of the CDR3: TGTGCCAGCAGCTTCAGACAGGGCTATTCACCCCTCCACTTT. Translating gives CASSFRQGYSPLHF.

This clone was picked up a small number of times. V usage is TRBV6-5 and J usage is TRBJ1-6; maybe TRBD1 (5 bases). Deletions cut 6 bases from V and 3 bases from J, with 12 bases between. The germline V gene encodes CDR1 MNHEY and CDR2 SVGAGI. The CDR3 sequence is 15 residues long. The CDR3 DNA is TGTGCCAGCAGGAGAGCTAGGGGCTATAATTCACCCCTCCACTTT. This codes for CASRRARGYNSPLHF.

The V and J genes are TRBV5-6 and TRBJ1-5, with 9 bases aligning to TRBD1. With V trimmed by 4 bases and J by 0 bases, 2 bases remained unmatched. Germline values: CDR1 SGHDT, CDR2 YYEEEE. The CDR3 totals 15 residues. CDR3 residues: CASSPGQGSNQPQHF. CDR3 nucleotide sequence: TGTGCCAGCAGCCCGGGACAGGGTAGCAATCAGCCCCAGCATTTT.

This chain connects TRBV2 to TRBJ2-7, with TRBD1 as a possible D gene (6 bases). Germline V gene sequence: CDR1 SNHLY, CDR2 FYNNEI. Trimming removed 1 base at V and 6 bases at J, with 10 bases between. This CDR3 spans 13 amino acids. The CDR3 DNA reads TGTGCCAGCAGTGAAGAGACAGGAACCGAGCAGTACTTC. This encodes CASSEETGTEQYF.

The gene calls are TRBV28 and TRBJ1-2, with unresolved D. V was trimmed by 4 bases and J by 8 bases, leaving 8 bases between them. Germline CDR1 reads MDHEN; CDR2 reads SYDVKM. The CDR3 runs 11 residues. The CDR3 is CASSSKQGYTF. The CDR3 DNA reads TGTGCCAGCAGTTCAAAACAGGGCTACACCTTC.

There are a few counts of this clone. The genes are TRBV6-2 or TRBV6-3 and TRBJ2-7; TRBD2 aligns across 11 bases. V lost 5 bases to trimming and J lost 3 bases; unmatched junction nucleotides: 6. Germline lookup yields CDR1 MNHEY and CDR2 SVGEGT. The CDR3 contains 15 residues. The CDR3 nucleotides read TGTGCCAGCAGTACTAGCGGGGGAGCTAACTACGAGCAGTACTTC. Translated: CASSTSGGANYEQYF.

This sequence joins TRBV5-5 and TRBJ2-5; 8 bases are a match to TRBD2. This CDR3 is built from 15 residues. The germline CDR1 and CDR2 sequences are SGHKS and YYEKEE (reference sequence). With V trimmed by 4 bases and J by 4 bases, 9 bases remained unmatched. In nucleotides, the CDR3 is TGTGCCAGCAGCAGCGCCGGGACTAGAGGAGAGACCCAGTACTTC. Translation gives CASSSAGTRGETQYF.